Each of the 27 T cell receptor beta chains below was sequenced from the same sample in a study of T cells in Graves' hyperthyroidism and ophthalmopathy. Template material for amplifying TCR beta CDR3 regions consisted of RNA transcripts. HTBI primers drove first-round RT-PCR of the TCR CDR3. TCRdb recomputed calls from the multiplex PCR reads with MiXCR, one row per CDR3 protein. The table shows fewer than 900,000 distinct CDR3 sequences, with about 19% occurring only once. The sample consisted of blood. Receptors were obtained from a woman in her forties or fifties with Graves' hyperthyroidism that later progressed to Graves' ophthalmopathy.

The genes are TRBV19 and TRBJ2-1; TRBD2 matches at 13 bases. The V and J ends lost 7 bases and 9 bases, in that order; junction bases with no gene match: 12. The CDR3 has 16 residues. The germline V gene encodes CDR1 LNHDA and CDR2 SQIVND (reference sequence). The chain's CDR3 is CASNKGGLAGTGEQFF. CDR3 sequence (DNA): TGTGCCAGTAACAAGGGGGGACTAGCGGGGACAGGTGAGCAGTTCTTC.

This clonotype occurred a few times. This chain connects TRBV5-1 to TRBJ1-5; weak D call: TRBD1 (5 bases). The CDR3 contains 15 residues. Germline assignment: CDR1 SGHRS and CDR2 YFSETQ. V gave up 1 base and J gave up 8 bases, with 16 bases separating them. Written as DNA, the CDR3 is TGCGCCAGCAGCTTGACAGGTTCGCTGGAGGAGCCCCAGCATTTT. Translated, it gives CASSLTGSLEEPQHF.

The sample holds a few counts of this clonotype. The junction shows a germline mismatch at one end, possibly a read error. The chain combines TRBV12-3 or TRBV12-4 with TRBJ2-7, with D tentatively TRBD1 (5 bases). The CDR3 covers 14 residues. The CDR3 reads CASSLHRSSYGQYF. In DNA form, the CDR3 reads TGTGCCAGCAGTTTACACAGGTCCTCCTACGGGCAGTACTTC.

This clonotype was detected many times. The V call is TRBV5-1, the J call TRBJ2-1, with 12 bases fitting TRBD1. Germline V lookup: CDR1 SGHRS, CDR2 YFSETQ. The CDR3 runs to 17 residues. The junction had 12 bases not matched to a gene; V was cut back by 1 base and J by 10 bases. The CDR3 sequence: CASSLPPLRDRGLEQFF. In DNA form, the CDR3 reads TGCGCCAGCAGCTTGCCGCCCCTCCGGGACAGGGGGCTCGAGCAGTTCTTC.

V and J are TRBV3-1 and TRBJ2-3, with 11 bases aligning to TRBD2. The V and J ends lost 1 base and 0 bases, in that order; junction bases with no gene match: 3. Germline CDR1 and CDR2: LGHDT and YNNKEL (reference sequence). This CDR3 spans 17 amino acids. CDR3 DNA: TGTGCCAGCAGCCAAGCTAGCGGGGGGCTTAGCACAGATACGCAGTATTTT. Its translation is CASSQASGGLSTDTQYF.

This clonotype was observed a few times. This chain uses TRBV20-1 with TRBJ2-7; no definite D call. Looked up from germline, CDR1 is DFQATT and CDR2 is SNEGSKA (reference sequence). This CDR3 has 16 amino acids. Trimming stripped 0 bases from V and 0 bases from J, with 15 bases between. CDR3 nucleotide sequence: TGCAGTGCTAGAGATTACCAGGTGTCAGTCTCCTACGAGCAGTACTTC. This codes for CSARDYQVSVSYEQYF.

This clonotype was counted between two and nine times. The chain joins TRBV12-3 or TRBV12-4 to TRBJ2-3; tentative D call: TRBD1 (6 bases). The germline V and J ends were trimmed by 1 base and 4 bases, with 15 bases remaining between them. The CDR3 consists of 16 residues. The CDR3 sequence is CASSLVWGGGADTQYF. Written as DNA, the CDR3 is TGTGCCAGCAGTTTAGTCTGGGGTGGGGGCGCAGATACGCAGTATTTT.

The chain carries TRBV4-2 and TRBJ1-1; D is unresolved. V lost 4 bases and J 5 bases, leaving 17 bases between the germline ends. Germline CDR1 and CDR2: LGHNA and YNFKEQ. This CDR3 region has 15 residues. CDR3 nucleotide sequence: TGTGCCAGCAGCCTAACTCGGAGGGTTGGTACTGAAGCTTTCTTT. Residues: CASSLTRRVGTEAFF.

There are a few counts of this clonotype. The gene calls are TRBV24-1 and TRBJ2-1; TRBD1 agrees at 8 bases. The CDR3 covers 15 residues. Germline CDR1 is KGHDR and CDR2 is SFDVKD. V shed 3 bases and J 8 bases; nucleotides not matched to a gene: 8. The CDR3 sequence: CATSDPLTGVHEQFF. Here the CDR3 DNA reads TGTGCCACCAGTGATCCGCTGACAGGGGTCCATGAGCAGTTCTTC.

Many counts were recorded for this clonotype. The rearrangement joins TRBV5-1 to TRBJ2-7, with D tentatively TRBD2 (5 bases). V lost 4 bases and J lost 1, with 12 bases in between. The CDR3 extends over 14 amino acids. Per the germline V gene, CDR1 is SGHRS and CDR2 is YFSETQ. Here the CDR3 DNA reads TGCGCCAGCAGCCGTTTGAGCGGTTCCTACGAGCAGTACTTC. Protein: CASSRLSGSYEQYF.

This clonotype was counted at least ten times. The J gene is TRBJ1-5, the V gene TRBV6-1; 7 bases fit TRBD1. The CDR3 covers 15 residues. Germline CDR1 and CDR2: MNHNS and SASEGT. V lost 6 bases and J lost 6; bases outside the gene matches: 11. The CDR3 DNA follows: TGTGCCAGCAGGGCCGGCACAGGGGTGGGTCAGCCCCAGCATTTT. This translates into CASRAGTGVGQPQHF.

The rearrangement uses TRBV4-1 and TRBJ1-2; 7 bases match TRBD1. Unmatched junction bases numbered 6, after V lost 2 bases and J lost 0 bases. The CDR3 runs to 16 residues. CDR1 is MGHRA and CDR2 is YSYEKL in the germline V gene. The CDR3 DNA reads TGCGCCAGCAGCCAACTTGGGACAGCAACTAACTATGGCTACACCTTC. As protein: CASSQLGTATNYGYTF.

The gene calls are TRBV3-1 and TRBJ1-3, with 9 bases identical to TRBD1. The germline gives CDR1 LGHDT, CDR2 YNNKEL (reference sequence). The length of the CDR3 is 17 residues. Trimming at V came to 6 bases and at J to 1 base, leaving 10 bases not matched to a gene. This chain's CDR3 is CASSLNAGTGSGNTIYF. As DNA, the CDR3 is TGTGCCAGCAGTCTCAACGCCGGGACAGGGTCTGGAAACACCATATATTTT.

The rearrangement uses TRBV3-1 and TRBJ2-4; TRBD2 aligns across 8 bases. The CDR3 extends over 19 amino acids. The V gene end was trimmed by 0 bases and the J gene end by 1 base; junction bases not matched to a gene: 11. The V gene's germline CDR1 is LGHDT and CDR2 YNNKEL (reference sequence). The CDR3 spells CASSQDPGGGRSAKNIQYF. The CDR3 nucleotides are TGTGCCAGCAGCCAAGATCCGGGAGGGGGTAGATCGGCCAAAAACATTCAGTACTTC.

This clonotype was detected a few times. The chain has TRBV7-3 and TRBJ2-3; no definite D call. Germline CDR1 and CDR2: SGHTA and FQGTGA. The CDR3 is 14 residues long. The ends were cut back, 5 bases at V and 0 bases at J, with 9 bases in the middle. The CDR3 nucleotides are TGTGCCAGCAGCCCCAAGTTTAGCACAGATACGCAGTATTTT. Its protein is CASSPKFSTDTQYF.

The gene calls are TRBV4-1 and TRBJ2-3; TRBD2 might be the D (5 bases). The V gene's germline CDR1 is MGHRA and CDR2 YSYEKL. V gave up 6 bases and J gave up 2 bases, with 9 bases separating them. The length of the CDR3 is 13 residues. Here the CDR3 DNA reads TGCGCCAGCAGGACACTAGACACAGATACGCAGTATTTT. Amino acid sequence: CASRTLDTDTQYF.

CDR3 nucleotides: TGTGCCAGCAGTTTAAGGCTGAGTAACACTGAAGCTTTCTTT. Protein product: CASSLRLSNTEAFF. The V call is TRBV12-3 or TRBV12-4, the J call TRBJ1-1; the D is unclear. The CDR3 runs to 14 residues. V was trimmed by 2 bases and J by 2 bases, leaving 9 bases between them.

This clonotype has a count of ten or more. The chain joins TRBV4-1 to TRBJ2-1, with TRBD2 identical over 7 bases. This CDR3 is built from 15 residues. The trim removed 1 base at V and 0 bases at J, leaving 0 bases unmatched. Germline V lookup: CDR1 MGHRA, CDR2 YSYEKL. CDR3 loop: CASSQGGGSYNEQFF. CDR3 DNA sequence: TGCGCCAGCAGCCAAGGGGGGGGCTCCTACAATGAGCAGTTCTTC.

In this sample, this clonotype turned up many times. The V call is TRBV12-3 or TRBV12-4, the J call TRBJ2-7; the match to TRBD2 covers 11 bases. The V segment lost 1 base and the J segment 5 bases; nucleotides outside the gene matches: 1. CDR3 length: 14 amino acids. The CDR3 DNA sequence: TGTGCCAGCAGTTTAGAACTAGCGGGGGACGAGCAGTACTTC. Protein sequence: CASSLELAGDEQYF.

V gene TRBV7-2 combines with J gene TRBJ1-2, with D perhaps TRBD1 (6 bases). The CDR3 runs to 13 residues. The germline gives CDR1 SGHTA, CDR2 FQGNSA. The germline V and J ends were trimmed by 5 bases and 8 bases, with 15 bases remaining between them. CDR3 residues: CASSLDSNSGYTF. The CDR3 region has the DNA TGTGCCAGCAGCCTGGACAGTAACTCGGGCTACACCTTC. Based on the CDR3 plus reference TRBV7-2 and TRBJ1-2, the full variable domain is GAGVSQSPSNKVTEKGKDVELRCDPISGHTALYWYRQSLGQGLEFLIYFQGNSAPDKSGLPSDRFSAERTGGSVSTLTIQRTQQEDSAVYLCASSLDSNSGYTFGSGTRLTVV.

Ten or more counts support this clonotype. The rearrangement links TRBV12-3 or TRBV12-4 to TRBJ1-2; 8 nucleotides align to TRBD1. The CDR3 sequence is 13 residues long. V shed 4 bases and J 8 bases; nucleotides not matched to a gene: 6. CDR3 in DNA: TGTGCCAGCAGTTACGACAGGGGCCGAGGCTACACCTTC. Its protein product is CASSYDRGRGYTF.

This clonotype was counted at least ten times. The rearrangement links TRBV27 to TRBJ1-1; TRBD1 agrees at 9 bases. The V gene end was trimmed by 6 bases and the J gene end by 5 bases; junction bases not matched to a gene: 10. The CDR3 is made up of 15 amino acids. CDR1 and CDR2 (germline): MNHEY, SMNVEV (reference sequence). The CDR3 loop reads CASRQYGTGQTEAFF. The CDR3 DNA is TGTGCCAGCAGACAGTACGGGACAGGGCAGACTGAAGCTTTCTTT.

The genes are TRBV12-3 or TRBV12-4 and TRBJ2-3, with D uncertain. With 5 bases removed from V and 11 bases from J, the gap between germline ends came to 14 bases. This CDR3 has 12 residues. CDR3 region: CASSLDLLWQYF. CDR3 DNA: TGTGCCAGCAGTCTCGACTTGTTGTGGCAGTATTTT.

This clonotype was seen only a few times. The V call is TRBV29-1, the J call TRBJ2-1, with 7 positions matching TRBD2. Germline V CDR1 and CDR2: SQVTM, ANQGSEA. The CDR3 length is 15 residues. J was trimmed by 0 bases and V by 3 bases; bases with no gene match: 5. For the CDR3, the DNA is TGCAGCGTTGAGGGACTACTAAGCTCCTACAATGAGCAGTTCTTC. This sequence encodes CSVEGLLSSYNEQFF.

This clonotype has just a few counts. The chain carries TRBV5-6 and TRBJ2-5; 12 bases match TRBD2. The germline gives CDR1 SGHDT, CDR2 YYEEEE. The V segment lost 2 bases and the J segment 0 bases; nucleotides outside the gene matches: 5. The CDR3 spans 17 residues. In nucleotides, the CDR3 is TGTGCCAGCAGCTTTGGACTAGCGGGGCCCTACCAAGAGACCCAGTACTTC. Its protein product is CASSFGLAGPYQETQYF.

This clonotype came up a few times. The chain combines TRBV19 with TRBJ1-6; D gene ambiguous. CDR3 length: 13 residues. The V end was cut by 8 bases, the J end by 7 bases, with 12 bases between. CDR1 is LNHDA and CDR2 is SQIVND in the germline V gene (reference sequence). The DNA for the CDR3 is TGTGCCAGTCACACGGCGGGAAATTCACCCCTCCACTTT. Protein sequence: CASHTAGNSPLHF. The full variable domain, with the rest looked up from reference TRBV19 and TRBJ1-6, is DGGITQSPKYLFRKEGQNVTLSCEQNLNHDAMYWYRQDPGQGLRLIYYSQIVNDFQKGDIAEGYSVSREKKESFPLTVTSAQKNPTAFYLCASHTAGNSPLHFGNGTRLTVT.

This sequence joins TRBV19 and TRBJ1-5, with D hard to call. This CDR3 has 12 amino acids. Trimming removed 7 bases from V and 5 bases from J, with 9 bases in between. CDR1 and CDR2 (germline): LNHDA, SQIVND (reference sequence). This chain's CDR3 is CASTPGYQPQHF. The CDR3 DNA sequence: TGTGCCAGTACCCCGGGCTATCAGCCCCAGCATTTT.